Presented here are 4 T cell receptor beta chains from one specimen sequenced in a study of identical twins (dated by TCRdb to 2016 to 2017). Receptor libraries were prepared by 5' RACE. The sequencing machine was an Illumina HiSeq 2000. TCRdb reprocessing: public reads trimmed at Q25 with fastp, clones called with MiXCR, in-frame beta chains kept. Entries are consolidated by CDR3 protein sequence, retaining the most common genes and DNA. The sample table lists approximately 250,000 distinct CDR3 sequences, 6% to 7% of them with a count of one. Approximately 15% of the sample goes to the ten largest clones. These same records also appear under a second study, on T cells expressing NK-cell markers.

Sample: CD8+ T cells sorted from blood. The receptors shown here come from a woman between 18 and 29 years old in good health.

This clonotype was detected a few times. The CDR3 sequence is CASSQDWASPRETQYF. CDR3 bases: TGCGCCAGCAGCCAAGATTGGGCTTCCCCGAGAGAGACCCAGTACTTC. The V call is TRBV4-1, the J call TRBJ2-5, with D hard to call. The length of the CDR3 is 16 residues. V dropped 0 bases and J dropped 4 bases, with 15 bases sitting between them. The germline CDR1 and CDR2 sequences are MGHRA and YSYEKL.

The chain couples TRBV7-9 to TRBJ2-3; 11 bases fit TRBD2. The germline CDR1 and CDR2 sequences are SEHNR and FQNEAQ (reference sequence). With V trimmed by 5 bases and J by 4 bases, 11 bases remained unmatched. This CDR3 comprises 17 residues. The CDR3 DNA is TGTGCCAGCAGCCAAATACTAGCGGGAGAAGTCGCAGATACGCAGTATTTT. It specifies CASSQILAGEVADTQYF. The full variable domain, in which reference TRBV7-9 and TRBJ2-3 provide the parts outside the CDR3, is DTGVSQNPRHKITKRGQNVTFRCDPISEHNRLYWYRQTLGQGPEFLTYFQNEAQLEKSRLLSDRFSAERPKGSFSTLEIQRTEQGDSAMYLCASSQILAGEVADTQYFGPGTRLTVL.

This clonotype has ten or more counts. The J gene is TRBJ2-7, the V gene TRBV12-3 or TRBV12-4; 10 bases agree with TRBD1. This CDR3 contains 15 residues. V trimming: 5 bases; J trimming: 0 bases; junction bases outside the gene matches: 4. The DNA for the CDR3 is TGTGCCAGCAGTACTGGGACAGGGGCCTCCTACGAGCAGTACTTC. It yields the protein CASSTGTGASYEQYF.

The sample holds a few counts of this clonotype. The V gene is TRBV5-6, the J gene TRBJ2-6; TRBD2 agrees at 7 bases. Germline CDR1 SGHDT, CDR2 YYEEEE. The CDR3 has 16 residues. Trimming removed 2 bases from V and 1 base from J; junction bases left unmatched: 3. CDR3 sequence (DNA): TGTGCCAGCAGCTTTGGGGGAGGGTCTGGGGCCAACGTCCTGACTTTC. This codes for CASSFGGGSGANVLTF.